This TCR beta chain originates from a study of blood T cell repertoires in COVID-19. Looking at the study overall: Donors in the United States, Italy and Spain gave samples during acute or convalescent COVID-19. The analysed material was cDNA or gDNA that came from T cells, B-cell-depleted T cells, or PBMCs.

In the study's own analysis: Estimation of nucleated cell counts relied on the amplification of reference gene primers. Sequencing was performed with immunoSEQ multiplex PCR; in TCRdb, only in-frame clones are kept and a portion is missing. The DNA was the basis for D and trimming; V, J and clone size are from that table. The repertoire includes 250,000 to 300,000 clones, roughly 90% of them detected once, and roughly 2.3% sits in the top ten. With 5 bases removed from V and 0 bases from J, the gap between germline ends came to 13 bases. CDR1 is MDHEN and CDR2 is SYDVKM in the germline V gene. CDR3 length: 15 residues. Seattle patients were enrolled while actively infected and followed longitudinally.

The specimen was peripheral blood. The chain combines TRBV28 with TRBJ1-2; D is undetermined. This sequence originates from a woman in her twenties or thirties with COVID-19, enrolled during active disease. The DNA of the CDR3 is TGTGCCAGCAGTGGGCATACATGGTCTAACTATGGCTACACCTTC. Its translation: CASSGHTWSNYGYTF.